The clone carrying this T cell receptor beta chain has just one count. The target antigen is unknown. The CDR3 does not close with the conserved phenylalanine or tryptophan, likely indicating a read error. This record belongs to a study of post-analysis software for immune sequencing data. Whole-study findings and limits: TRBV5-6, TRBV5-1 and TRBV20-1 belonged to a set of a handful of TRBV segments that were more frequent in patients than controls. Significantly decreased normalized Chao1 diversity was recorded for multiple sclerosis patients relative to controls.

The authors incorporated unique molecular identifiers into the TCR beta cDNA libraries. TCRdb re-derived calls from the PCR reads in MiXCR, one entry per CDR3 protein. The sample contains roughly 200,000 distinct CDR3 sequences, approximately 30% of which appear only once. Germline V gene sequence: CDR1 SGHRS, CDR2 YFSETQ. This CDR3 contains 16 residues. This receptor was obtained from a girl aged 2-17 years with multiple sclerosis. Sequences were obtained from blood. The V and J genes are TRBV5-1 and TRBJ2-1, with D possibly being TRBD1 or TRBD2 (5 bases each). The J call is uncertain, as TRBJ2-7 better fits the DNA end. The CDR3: CASRTGASISYNEQYS. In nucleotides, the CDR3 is TGCGCCAGCAGAACCGGGGCCTCTATCTCCTACAATGAGCAGTACTCC.